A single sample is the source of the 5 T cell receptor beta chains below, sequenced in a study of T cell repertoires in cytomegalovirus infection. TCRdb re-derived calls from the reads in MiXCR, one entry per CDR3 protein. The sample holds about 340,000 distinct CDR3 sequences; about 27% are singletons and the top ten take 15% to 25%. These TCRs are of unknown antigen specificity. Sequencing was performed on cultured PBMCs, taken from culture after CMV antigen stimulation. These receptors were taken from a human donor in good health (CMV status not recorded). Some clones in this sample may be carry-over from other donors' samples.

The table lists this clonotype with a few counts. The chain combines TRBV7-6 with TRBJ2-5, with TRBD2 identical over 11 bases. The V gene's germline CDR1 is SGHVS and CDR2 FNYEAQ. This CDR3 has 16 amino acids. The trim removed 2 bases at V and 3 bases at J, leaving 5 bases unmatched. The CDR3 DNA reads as TGTGCCAGCAGCTTATGGGCTAGCGGGGGGAAAGAGACCCAGTACTTC. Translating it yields CASSLWASGGKETQYF.

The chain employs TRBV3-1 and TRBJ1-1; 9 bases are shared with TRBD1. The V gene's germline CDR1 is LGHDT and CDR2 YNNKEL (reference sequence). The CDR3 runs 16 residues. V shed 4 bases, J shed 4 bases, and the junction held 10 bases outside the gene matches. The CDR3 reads CASSPLSTGGVTEAFF. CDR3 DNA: TGTGCCAGCAGCCCCCTTTCGACAGGGGGGGTCACTGAAGCTTTCTTT.

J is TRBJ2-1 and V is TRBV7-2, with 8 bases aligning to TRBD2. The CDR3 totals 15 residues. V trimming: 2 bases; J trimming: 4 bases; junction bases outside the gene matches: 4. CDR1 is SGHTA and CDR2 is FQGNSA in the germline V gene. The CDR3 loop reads CASSLIRGGYNEQFF. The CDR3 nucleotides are TGTGCCAGCAGCTTAATCCGGGGGGGGTACAATGAGCAGTTCTTC.

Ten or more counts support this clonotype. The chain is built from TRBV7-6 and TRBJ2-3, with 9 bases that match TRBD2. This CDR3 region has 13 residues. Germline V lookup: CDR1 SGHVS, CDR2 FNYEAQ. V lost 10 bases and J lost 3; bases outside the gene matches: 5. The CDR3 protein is CATISGRTDTQYF. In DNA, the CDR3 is TGTGCCACCATTAGCGGGAGAACAGATACGCAGTATTTT.

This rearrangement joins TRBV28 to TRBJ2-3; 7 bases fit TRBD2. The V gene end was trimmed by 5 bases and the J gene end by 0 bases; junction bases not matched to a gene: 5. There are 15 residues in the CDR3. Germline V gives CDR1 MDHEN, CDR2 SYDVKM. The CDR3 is CASSPGGLSTDTQYF. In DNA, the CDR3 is TGTGCCAGCAGTCCGGGGGGACTCAGCACAGATACGCAGTATTTT.